This T cell receptor beta chain was retrieved from a study of blood T cells in healthy people across ages. General study points: Because sorting was not performed, PBMCs prevented conclusive naive versus antigen-experienced comparison. Aged donors had fewer naive CD4+ cells and lower diversity than long-lived donors. Measured against age, TCR beta diversity per million T cells decreased in a roughly linear manner.

The germline V gene has CDR1 MDHEN and CDR2 SYDVKM. This CDR3 has 17 amino acids. To note about this clonotype: Antigen unknown.

A second about 7 to 12 cycle PCR used barcoded and J-beta primers. TCRdb called the 5' RACE reads again in MiXCR, with one record for every CDR3 protein. The data contain about 780,000 distinct CDR3 sequences, around half of them singletons. The chain employs TRBV28 and TRBJ2-5; 15 positions agree with TRBD2. Judging by the DNA end, TRBJ2-7 fits better; the J call may be wrong. Material: blood. This clonotype was sampled from an elderly man in good health. CDR3 residues: CASRGTGGLAGGGEQYF. The CDR3 DNA sequence: TGTGCCAGCAGAGGGACAGGGGGACTAGCGGGAGGCGGCGAGCAGTACTTC.